This T cell receptor beta chain emerged from a study of T cell clones after liver transplantation (dated by TCRdb to about 2019). A note on the overall study: ITN030ST, the source of the samples, was a randomized trial that attempted immunosuppression withdrawal within 2 years of liver transplantation. Donor-reactive T cell clones were identified by TCRbeta sequencing after a pre-transplant mixed lymphocyte reaction and then tracked in post-transplant blood. As an antigen-independent comparator for donor-reactive sequences, third party-reactive TCRbeta sequences were also identified from pre-transplant MLRs. Three of the eight recipients were HCV-positive; the others were transplanted for non-autoimmune, non-viral indications. Until randomization at 12-24 months post-transplant, subjects were given standard immunosuppression, with no induction therapy. Tolerance was defined as complete withdrawal of immunosuppression for at least one year without a rise in liver enzymes beyond twice the upper limit of normal. Blood samples were collected pre-transplant, then pre-randomization ahead of withdrawal, and finally post-randomization once withdrawal had either been completed or failed. A cohort of 8 liver transplant recipients was studied, of whom 3 were classified as tolerant and 5 as non-tolerant. Summary of the overall study and its limitations: Because of small, heterogeneous patient numbers and non-standardized post-transplant time points, the conclusions were only preliminary. The decline in donor-reactive sequences exceeded the decline in third party-reactive sequences, suggesting partial antigen-specific deletion that was unrelated to withdrawal success. A significant post-transplant decrease in circulating donor-reactive CD4 TCRbeta sequences was observed in most of the 8 subjects, irrespective of tolerance or HCV status. Because allograft tissue specimens were not available, migration of donor-reactive T cells into the graft, rather than deletion, may have occurred. Once repertoire turnover was taken into account, donor-reactive detection showed a significant reduction for CD4 in 7 of 8 subjects and for CD8 in 8 of 8. In a couple of subjects, low numbers of available donor cells limited the measurable donor-reactive repertoire.

Unstimulated PBMCs, after thawing, were stained for CD3, CD4 and CD8 and then FACS-sorted into CD3+CD4+ and CD3+CD8+ populations. All 8 studied subjects were randomized to immunosuppression withdrawal. The Qiagen DNeasy Blood and Tissue Kit was used for genomic DNA isolation. CDR1 and CDR2 (SGDLS, YYNGEE) derive from the germline V gene. Germline trimming amounts to 3 bases on V and 5 bases on J, with 7 as the count of junction bases outside the gene matches. There are 15 amino acids in the CDR3, from cysteine to phenylalanine inclusive. The DNA shown is the 45-base CDR3, in frame from base 1. For this clone: The specificity of this receptor is unknown. Base qualities were left out, and no much larger clone turns up one base away.

High-throughput TCRbeta CDR3 sequencing of frozen genomic DNA was performed by immunoSEQ, with PCR amplification, mapping, bias correction and internal controls included. The study's own analysis went as follows. Only productive rearrangements were retained, with each unique TCRbeta sequence defined by its CDR3 nucleotide sequence together with its V and J gene. Donor-reactive sequences required at least 5-fold expansion in CFSE-low cells versus unstimulated pre-transplant cells and at least 0.01% frequency. Minimum frequency thresholds were set for each subject based on the unstimulated sample with the lowest template count, ensuring at least 90% detection power. Jensen-Shannon divergence between the top 1000 TCRbeta sequences post-transplant and pre-transplant was used to measure repertoire turnover. Changes in detection of donor-reactive sequences were assessed with two-sided Fisher's exact tests. TCRdb obtained this table from immuneACCESS and retained in-frame rearrangements with V and J assigned. These tables miss some clones; where compared with another copy, unresolved V genes account for less than half of the shortfall, and the remainder is unexplained. The V and J calls and clone size were taken over from that table, and D and trimming were inferred from the DNA. The sample table lists more than 100,000 clones, about 80% of them with a count of one. Clones ranked in the top ten supply less than 3% of the sample.

The receptor comes from a human patient who received a liver transplant. The graft donor may be the source of some T cells after a transplant. The sequence is built from TRBV9 and TRBJ2-5; 10 nucleotides in the junction match TRBD2. Sequencing was performed on CD4+ T cells from blood, taken approximately 43 months after liver transplant. The DNA sequence reads TGTGCCAGCAGCGCCCCGGGAGCGGGAGGGGAGACCCAGTACTTC. Translation gives CASSAPGAGGETQYF.